This TCR beta chain was sequenced in a study of blood T cell repertoires in COVID-19. Turning to the study itself: Material from acute and convalescent COVID-19 was sourced from the United States, Italy and Spain. The cDNA or gDNA used as material had been derived from T cells, B-cell-depleted T cells, or PBMCs.

Per the study methods: Scientists estimated how many nucleated cells there were by amplifying reference gene primers. Clones were sequenced by immunoSEQ multiplex PCR, and TCRdb holds only the in-frame ones, with some missing. That table is the source of V, J and clone size, and D and trimming were worked out from the DNA. The data hold some 260,000 clones, with 70% to 90% observed a single time. CDR1 and CDR2 from the germline V gene are LNHDA and SQIVND (reference sequence). The CDR3 consists of 11 residues. The V and J ends lost 5 bases and 8 bases respectively, with 9 bases between them. The source is a woman aged 25-40 years with acute or convalescent COVID-19. This chain joins TRBV19 and TRBJ1-1; D might be TRBD1 (5 bases). Sequences were obtained from peripheral blood. The CDR3 here is CASSAGPEAFF. The DNA for the CDR3 is TGTGCCAGTAGTGCAGGGCCCGAAGCTTTCTTT.